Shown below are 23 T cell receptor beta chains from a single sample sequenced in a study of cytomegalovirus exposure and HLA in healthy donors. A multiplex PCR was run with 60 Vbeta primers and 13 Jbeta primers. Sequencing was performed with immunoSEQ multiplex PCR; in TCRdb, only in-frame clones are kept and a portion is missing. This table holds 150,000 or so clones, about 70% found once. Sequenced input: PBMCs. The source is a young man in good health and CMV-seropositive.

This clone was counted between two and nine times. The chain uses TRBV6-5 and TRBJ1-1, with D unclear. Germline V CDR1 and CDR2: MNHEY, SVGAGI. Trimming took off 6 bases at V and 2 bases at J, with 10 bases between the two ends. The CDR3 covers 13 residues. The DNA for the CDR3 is TGTGCCAGCAGACCCGGTGTTAACACTGAAGCTTTCTTT. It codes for CASRPGVNTEAFF.

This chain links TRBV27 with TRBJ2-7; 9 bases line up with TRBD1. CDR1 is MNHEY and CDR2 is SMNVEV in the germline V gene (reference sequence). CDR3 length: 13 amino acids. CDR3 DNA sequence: TGTGCCAGCAGTCCCCTCCGGGACAGGGTGGGTTCTGTC. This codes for CASSPLRDRVGSV.

The CDR3 loop reads CASSIRTGAYGYTF. The CDR3 DNA sequence: TGTGCCAGTAGTATCCGGACAGGGGCTTATGGCTACACCTTC. The rearrangement uses TRBV19 and TRBJ1-2, with TRBD1 matching over 9 bases. V shed 3 bases and J 5 bases; nucleotides not matched to a gene: 4. Germline loops: CDR1 LNHDA, CDR2 SQIVND (reference sequence). The CDR3 length is 14 residues.

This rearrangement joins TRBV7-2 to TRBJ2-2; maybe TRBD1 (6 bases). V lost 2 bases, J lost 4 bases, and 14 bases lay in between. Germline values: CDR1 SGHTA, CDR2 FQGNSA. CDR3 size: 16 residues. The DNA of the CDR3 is TGTGCCAGCAGCTTACTCGGACAGACTTTCACCGGGGAGCTGTTTTTT. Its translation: CASSLLGQTFTGELFF.

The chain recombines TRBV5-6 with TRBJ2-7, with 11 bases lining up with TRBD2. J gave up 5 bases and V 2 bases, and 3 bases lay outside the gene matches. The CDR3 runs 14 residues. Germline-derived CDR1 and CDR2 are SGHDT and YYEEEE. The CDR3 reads CASSLLAGVHEQYF. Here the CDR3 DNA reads TGTGCCAGCAGCTTACTAGCGGGAGTCCACGAGCAGTACTTC. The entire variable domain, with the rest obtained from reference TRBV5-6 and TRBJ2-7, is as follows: DAGVTQSPTHLIKTRGQQVTLRCSPKSGHDTVSWYQQALGQGPQFIFQYYEEEERQRGNFPDRFSGHQFPNYSSELNVNALLLGDSALYLCASSLLAGVHEQYFGPGTRLTVT.

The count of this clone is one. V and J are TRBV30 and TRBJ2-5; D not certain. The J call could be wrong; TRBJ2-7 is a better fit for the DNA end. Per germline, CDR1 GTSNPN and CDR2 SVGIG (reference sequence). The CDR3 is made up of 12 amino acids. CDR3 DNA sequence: TGTGCCTGGAGTAAGATATGGTACGAGCAGTACTTC. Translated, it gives CAWSKIWYEQYF.

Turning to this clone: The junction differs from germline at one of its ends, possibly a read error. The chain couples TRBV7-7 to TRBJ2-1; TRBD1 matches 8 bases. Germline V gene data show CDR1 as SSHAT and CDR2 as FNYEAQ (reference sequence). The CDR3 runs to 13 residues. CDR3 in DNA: TGTGCTAGCAGTCCTCAGGGGGCGGTTGAGCAGTTCTTC. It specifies CASSPQGAVEQFF.

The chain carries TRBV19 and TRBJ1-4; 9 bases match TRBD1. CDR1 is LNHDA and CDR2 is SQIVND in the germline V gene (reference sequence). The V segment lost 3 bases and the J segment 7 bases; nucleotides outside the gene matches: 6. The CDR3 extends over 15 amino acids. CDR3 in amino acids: CASSIGDREGEKLFF. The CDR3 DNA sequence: TGTGCCAGTAGTATTGGGGACAGGGAGGGTGAAAAACTGTTTTTT.

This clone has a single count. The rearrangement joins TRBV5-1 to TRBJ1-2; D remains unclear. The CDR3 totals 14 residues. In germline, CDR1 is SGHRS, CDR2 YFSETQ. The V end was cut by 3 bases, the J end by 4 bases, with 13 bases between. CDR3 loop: CASSYEGEGYGYTF. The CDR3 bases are TGCGCCAGCAGCTATGAGGGAGAGGGCTATGGCTACACCTTC.

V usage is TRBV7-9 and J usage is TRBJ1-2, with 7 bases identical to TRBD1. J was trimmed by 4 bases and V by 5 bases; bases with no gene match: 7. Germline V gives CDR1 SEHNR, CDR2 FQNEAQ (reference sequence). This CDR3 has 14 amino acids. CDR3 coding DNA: TGTGCCAGCAGCGTGACAGGGAAAAGCTATGGCTACACCTTC. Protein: CASSVTGKSYGYTF. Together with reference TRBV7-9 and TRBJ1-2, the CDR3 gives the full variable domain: DTGVSQNPRHKITKRGQNVTFRCDPISEHNRLYWYRQTLGQGPEFLTYFQNEAQLEKSRLLSDRFSAERPKGSFSTLEIQRTEQGDSAMYLCASSVTGKSYGYTFGSGTRLTVV.

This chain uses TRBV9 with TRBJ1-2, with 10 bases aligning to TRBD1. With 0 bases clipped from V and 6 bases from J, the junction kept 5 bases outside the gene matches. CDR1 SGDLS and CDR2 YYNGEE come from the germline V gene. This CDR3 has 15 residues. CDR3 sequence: CASSVERQGANGYTF. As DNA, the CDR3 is TGTGCCAGCAGCGTAGAGAGACAGGGGGCGAATGGCTACACCTTC.

As DNA, the CDR3 is TGTGCCAGCAGCGTAGACCCGGGGTACTATGGCTACACCTTC. Protein sequence: CASSVDPGYYGYTF. V gene TRBV9 combines with J gene TRBJ1-2; D is unclear. Trimming pared 0 bases from V and 3 bases from J, leaving 9 bases between. Germline V gives CDR1 SGDLS, CDR2 YYNGEE. The CDR3 totals 14 residues.

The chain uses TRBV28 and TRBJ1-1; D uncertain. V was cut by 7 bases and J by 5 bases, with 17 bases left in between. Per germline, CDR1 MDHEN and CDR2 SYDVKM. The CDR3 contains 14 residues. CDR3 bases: TGTGCCAGCAATCTCTCCACCAGGAGGACTGAAGCTTTCTTT. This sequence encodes CASNLSTRRTEAFF. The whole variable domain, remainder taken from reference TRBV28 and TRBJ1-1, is DVKVTQSSRYLVKRTGEKVFLECVQDMDHENMFWYRQDPGLGLRLIYFSYDVKMKEKGDIPEGYSVSREKKERFSLILESASTNQTSMYLCASNLSTRRTEAFFGQGTRLTVV.

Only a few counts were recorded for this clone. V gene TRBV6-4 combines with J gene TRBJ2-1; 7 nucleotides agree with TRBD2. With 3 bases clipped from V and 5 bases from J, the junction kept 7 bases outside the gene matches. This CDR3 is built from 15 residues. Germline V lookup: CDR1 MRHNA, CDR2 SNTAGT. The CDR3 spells CASSDSSGPHNEQFF. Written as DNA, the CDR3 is TGTGCCAGCAGTGATTCTAGCGGCCCCCACAATGAGCAGTTCTTC.

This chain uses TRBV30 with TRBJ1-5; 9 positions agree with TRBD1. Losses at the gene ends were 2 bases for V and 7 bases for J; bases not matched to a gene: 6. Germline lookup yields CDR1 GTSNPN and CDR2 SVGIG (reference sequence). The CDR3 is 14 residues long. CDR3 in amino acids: CAWSPGTGIQPQHF. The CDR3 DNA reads TGTGCCTGGAGTCCCGGGACAGGGATACAGCCCCAGCATTTT.

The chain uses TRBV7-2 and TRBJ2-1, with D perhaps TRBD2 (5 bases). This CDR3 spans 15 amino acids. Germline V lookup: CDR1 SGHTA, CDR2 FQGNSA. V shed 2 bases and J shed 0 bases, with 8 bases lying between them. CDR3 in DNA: TGTGCCAGCAGCTTACTAGGGAGCTCCTACAATGAGCAGTTCTTC. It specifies CASSLLGSSYNEQFF. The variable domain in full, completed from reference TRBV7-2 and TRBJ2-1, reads GAGVSQSPSNKVTEKGKDVELRCDPISGHTALYWYRQSLGQGLEFLIYFQGNSAPDKSGLPSDRFSAERTGGSVSTLTIQRTQQEDSAVYLCASSLLGSSYNEQFFGPGTRLTVL.

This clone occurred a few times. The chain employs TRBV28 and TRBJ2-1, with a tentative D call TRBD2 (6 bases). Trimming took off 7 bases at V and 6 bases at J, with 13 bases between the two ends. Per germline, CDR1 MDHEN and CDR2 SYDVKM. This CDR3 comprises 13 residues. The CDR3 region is CASTQGGANEQFF. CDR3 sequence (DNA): TGTGCCAGCACCCAAGGCGGGGCCAATGAGCAGTTCTTC.

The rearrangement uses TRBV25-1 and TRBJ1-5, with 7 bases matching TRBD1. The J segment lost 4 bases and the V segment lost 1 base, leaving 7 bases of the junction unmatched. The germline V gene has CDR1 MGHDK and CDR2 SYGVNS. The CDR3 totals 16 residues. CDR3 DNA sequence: TGTGCCAGCAGTGAATCCCAGGGGGGCGGGAATCAGCCCCAGCATTTT. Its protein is CASSESQGGGNQPQHF.

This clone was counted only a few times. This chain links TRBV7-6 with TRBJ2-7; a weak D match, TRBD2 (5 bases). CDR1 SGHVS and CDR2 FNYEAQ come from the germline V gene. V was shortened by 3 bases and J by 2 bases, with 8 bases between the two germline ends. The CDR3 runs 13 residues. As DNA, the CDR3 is TGTGCCAGCAGCTTTTCGGGAACCTACGAGCAGTACTTC. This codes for CASSFSGTYEQYF.

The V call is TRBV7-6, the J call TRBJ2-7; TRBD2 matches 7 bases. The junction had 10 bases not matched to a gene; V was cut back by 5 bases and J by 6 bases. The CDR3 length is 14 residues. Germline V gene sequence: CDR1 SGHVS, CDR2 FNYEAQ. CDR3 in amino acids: CASSLRGGSPEQYF. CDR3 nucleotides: TGTGCCAGCAGCCTACGGGGAGGGTCCCCCGAGCAGTACTTC.

The CDR3, as DNA: TGTGCTAGTGGAAGGGGCTTCCTCGACGAGCAGTACTTC. It specifies CASGRGFLDEQYF. The chain carries TRBV12-5 and TRBJ2-7; a weak D match, TRBD1 (5 bases). In germline, CDR1 is LGHNT, CDR2 FRNRAP. CDR3 length: 13 residues. Trimming left V 6 bases short and J 5 bases short, with 14 bases between.

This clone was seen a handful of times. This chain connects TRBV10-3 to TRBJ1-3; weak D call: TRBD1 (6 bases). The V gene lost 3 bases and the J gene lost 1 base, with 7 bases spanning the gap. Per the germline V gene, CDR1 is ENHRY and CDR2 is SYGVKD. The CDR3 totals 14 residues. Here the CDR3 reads CAISEGGSGNTIYF. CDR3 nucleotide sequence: TGTGCCATCAGTGAAGGGGGATCTGGAAACACCATATATTTT.

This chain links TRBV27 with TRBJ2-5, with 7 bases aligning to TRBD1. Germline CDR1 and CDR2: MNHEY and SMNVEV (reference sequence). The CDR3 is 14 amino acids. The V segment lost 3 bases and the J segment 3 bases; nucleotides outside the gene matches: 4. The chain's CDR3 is CASSFTGTEETQYF. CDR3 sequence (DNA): TGTGCCAGCAGTTTTACCGGGACAGAAGAGACCCAGTACTTC.